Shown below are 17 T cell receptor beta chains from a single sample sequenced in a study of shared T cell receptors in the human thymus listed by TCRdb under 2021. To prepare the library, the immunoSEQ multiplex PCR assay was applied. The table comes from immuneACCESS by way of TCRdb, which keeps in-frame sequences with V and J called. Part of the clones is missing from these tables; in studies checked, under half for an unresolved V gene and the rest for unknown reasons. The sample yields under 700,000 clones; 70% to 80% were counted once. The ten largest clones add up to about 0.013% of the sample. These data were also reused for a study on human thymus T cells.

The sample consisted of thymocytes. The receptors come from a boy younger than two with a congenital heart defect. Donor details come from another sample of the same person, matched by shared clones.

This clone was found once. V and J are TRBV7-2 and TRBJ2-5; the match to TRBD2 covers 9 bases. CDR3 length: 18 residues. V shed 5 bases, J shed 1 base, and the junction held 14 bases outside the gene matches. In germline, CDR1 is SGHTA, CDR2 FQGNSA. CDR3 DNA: TGTGCCAGCAGCACCGAGGGGTGGGGACTAGCTATCCAAGAGACCCAGTACTTC. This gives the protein CASSTEGWGLAIQETQYF.

CDR3: CASSERPTDYEQYF. The CDR3 coding sequence is TGTGCCAGCAGTGAACGCCCGACAGACTACGAGCAGTACTTC. The gene calls are TRBV2 and TRBJ2-7; tentatively, D is TRBD1 (5 bases). Germline V gene lookup returns CDR1 SNHLY and CDR2 FYNNEI. The CDR3 has 14 residues. Trimming shortened V by 2 bases and J by 3 bases, and 11 bases separated the two germline ends.

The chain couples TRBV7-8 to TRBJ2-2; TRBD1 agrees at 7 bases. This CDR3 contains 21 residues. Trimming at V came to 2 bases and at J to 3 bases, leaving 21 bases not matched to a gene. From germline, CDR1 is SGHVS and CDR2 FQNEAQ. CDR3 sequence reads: CASSLRAEPDPRGPYTGELFF. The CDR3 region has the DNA TGTGCCAGCAGCTTAAGGGCGGAACCGGACCCTAGGGGGCCTTACACCGGGGAGCTGTTTTTT.

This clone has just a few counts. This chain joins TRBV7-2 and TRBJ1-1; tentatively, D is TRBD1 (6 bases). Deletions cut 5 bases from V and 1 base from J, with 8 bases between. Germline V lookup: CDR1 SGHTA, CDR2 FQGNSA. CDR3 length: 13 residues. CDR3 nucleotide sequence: TGTGCCAGCAGCCACAGGGAGAACACTGAAGCTTTCTTT. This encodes CASSHRENTEAFF.

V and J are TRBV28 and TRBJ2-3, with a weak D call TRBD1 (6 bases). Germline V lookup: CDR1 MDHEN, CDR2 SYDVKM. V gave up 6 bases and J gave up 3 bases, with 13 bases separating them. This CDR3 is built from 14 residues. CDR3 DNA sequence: TGTGCCAGCAGCCGAAGGGGGATTACAGATACGCAGTATTTT. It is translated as CASSRRGITDTQYF.

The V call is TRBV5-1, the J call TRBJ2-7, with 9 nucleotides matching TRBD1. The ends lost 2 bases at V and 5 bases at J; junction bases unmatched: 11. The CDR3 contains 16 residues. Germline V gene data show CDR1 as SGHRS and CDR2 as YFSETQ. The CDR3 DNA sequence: TGCGCCAGCAGCTTCAACTCCGGGACAGGGTCCCACGAGCAGTACTTC. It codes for CASSFNSGTGSHEQYF.

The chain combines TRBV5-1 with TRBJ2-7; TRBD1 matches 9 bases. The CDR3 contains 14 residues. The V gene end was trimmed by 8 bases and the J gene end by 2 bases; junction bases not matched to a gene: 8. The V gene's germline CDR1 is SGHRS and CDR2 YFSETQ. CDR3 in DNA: TGCGCCAGTGTAGGAGGGACAGGGCCCTACGAGCAGTACTTC. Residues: CASVGGTGPYEQYF.

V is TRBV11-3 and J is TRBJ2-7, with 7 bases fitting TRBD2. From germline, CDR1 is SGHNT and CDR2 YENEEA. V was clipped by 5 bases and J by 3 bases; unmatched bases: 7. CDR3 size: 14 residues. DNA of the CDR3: TGTGCCAGCAGCCAAGGACTAGACAACTACGAGCAGTACTTC. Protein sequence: CASSQGLDNYEQYF.

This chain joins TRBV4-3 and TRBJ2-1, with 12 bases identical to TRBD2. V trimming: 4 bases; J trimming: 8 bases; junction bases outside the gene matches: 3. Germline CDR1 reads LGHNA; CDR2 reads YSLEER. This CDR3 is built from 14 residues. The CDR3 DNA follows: TGCGCCAGCAGCCTGAGGACTAGCGGGGATGAGCAGTTCTTC. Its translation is CASSLRTSGDEQFF.

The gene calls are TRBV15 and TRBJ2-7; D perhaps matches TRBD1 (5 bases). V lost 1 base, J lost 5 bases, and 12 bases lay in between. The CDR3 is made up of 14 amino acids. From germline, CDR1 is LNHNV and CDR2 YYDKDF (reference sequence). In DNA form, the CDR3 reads TGTGCCACCAGCAGAGGTAAAAGGGGCCACGAGCAGTACTTC. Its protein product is CATSRGKRGHEQYF.

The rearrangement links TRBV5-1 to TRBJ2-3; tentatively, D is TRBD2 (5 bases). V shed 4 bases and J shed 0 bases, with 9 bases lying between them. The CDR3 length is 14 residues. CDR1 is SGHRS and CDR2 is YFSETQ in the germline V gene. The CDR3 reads CASSVKRSTDTQYF. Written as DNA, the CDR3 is TGCGCCAGCAGCGTCAAGCGGAGCACAGATACGCAGTATTTT.

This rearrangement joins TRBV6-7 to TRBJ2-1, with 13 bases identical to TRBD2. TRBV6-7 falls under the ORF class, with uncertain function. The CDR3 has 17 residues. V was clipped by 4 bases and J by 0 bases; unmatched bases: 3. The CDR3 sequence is CASSWTSGRGSYNEQFF. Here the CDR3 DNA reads TGTGCCAGCAGTTGGACTAGCGGGAGAGGCTCCTACAATGAGCAGTTCTTC.

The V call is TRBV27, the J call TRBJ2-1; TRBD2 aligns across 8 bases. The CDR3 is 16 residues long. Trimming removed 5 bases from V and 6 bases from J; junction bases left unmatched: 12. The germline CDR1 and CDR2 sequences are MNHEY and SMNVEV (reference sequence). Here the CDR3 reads CASSTRPAAGGNEQFF. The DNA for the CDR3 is TGTGCCAGCAGTACCCGCCCTGCCGCGGGGGGCAATGAGCAGTTCTTC.

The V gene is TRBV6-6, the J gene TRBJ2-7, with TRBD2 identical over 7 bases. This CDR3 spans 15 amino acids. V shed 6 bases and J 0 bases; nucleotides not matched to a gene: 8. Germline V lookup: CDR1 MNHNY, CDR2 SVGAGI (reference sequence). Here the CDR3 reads CASSRLAGISYEQYF. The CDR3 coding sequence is TGTGCCAGCAGCCGGTTAGCGGGTATCTCCTACGAGCAGTACTTC.

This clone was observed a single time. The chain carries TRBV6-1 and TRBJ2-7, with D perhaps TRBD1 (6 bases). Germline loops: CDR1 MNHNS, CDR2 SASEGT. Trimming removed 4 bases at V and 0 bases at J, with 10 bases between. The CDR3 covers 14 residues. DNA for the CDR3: TGTGCCAGCAGTGCGACAGGCCGCTCCTACGAGCAGTACTTC. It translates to CASSATGRSYEQYF.

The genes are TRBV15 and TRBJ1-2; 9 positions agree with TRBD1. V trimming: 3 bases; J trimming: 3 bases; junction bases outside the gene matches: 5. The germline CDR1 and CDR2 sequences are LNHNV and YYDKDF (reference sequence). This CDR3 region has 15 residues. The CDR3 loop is CATSSLNRGHYGYTF. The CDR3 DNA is TGTGCCACCAGCAGTCTTAACAGGGGGCACTATGGCTACACCTTC.

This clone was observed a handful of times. CDR3 amino acids: CASSQAWPLAGGINEQFF. The CDR3 nucleotides read TGCGCCAGCAGCCAAGCATGGCCGTTGGCGGGAGGGATCAATGAGCAGTTCTTC. The genes are TRBV4-1 and TRBJ2-1, with 9 nucleotides matching TRBD2. The CDR3 consists of 18 residues. The germline CDR1 and CDR2 sequences are MGHRA and YSYEKL. J was trimmed by 6 bases and V by 1 base; bases with no gene match: 13.